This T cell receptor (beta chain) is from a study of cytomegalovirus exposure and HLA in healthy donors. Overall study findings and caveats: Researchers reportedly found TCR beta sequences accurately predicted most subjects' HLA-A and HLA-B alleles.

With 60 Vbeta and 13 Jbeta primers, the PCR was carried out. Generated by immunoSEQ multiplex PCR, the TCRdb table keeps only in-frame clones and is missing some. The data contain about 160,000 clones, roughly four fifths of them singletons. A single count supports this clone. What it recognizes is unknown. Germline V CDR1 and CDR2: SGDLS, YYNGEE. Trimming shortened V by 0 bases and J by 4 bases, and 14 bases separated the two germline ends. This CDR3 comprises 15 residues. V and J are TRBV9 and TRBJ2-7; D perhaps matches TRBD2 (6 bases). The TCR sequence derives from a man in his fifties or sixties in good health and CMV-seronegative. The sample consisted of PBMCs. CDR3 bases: TGTGCCAGCAGCGTAGGGGCTAGCGAGGTGTACGAGCAGTACTTC. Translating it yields CASSVGASEVYEQYF.